This entry concerns a single T cell receptor beta chain. The antigen is not known. The sample is drawn from a study of CD8+CD57+ T cells in acquired aplastic anemia. Background on the study: Across the sorted CD4+ and CD8+ cells, DNA amounts averaged approximately 3 ug. Study results and limitations: Patients and controls turned out to have approximately 29 CD8+ CDR3 sequences in common.

Between the trimmed V and J ends, which lost 0 bases and 3 bases, there was a span of 12 bases. The germline V gene encodes CDR1 SGHRS and CDR2 YFSETQ. This CDR3 is built from 15 residues. All patients picked for sequencing had shown, by flow cytometry, an expansion of CD8+CD57+ cells. Every patient had severe acquired aplastic anemia. None of the patients had been given any therapy when their blood was sampled. Genomic DNA constituted the template upon which TCR beta VDJ and CDR3 profiling was performed. Each CDR3 protein is one row after TCRdb ran MiXCR on the reads. The top ten clones hold under 60% of a sample with some 200,000 distinct CDR3 sequences, over 55% of them seen once.

The origin of this receptor is a human donor with aplastic anemia. The source material was sorted CD4+, CD8+, or CD8+CD57+ T cells (not recorded which) from PBMCs. This chain links TRBV5-1 with TRBJ1-2; D gene ambiguous. CDR3 sequence (DNA): TGCGCCAGCAGCTTGGTGCCAGAGGCACACTATGGCTACACCTTC. As protein: CASSLVPEAHYGYTF.